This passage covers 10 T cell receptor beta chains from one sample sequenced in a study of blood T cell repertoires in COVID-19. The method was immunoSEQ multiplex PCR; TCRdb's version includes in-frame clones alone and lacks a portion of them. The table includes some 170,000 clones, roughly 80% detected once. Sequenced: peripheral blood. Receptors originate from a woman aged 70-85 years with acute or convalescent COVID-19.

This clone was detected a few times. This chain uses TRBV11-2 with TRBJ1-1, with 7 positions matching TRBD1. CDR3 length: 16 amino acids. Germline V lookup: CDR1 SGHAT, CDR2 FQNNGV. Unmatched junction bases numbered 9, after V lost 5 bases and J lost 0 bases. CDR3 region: CASSPRTTGVNTEAFF. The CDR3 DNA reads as TGTGCCAGCAGCCCCCGTACCACAGGGGTGAACACTGAAGCTTTCTTT.

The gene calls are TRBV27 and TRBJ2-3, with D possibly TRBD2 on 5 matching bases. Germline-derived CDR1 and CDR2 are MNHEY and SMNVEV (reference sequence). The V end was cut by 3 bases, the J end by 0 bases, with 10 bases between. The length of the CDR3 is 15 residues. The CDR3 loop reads CASSFGAASTDTQYF. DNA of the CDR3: TGTGCCAGCAGTTTTGGAGCGGCGAGCACAGATACGCAGTATTTT.

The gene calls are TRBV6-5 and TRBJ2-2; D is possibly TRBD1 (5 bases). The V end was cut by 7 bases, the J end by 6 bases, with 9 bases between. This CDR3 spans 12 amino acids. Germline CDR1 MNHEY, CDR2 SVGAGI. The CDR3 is CASNKGSGELFF. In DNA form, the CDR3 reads TGTGCCAGCAACAAGGGGTCCGGGGAGCTGTTTTTT.

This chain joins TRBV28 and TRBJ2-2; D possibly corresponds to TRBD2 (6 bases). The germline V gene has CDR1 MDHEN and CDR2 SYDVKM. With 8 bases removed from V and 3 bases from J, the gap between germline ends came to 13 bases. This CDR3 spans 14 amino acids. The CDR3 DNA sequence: TGTGCCAGCGCGGAGGGGACCTACACCGGGGAGCTGTTTTTT. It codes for CASAEGTYTGELFF.

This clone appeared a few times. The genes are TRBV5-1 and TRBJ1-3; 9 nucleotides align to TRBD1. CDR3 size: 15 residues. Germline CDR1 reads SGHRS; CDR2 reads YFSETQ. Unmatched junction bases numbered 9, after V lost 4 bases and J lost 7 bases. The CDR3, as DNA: TGCGCCAGCAGCCATGGGGACAGGGAAAAGAACACCATATATTTT. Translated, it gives CASSHGDREKNTIYF.

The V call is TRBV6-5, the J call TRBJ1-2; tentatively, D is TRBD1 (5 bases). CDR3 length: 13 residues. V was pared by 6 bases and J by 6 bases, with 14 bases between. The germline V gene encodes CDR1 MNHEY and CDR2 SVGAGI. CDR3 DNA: TGTGCCAGCAGCCCCAGGGTTTTCGATGGCTACACCTTC. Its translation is CASSPRVFDGYTF.

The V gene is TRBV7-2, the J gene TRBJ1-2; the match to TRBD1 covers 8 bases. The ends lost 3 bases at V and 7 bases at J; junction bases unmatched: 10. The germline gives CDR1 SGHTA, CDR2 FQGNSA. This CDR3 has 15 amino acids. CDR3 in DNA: TGTGCCAGCAGCTTGGAGGGACAGGTCGGGGGTGGCTACACCTTC. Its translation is CASSLEGQVGGGYTF.

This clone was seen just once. The CDR3 DNA sequence: TGTGCCAGCAGCTTAGGGTCAACAGGGGGCGCTTCCTACGAGCAGTACTTC. Amino acid sequence: CASSLGSTGGASYEQYF. This sequence joins TRBV7-6 and TRBJ2-7; 9 nucleotides align to TRBD1. V was pared by 1 base and J by 1 base, with 8 bases of the junction left unmatched. CDR3 size: 17 residues. Germline V gene sequence: CDR1 SGHVS, CDR2 FNYEAQ.

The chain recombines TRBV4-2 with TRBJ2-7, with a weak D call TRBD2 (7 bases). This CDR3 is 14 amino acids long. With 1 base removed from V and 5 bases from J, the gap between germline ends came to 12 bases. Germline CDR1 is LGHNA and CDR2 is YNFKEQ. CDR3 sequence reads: CASSQVGGRDEQYF. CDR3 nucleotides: TGTGCCAGCAGCCAAGTGGGGGGGCGGGACGAGCAGTACTTC.

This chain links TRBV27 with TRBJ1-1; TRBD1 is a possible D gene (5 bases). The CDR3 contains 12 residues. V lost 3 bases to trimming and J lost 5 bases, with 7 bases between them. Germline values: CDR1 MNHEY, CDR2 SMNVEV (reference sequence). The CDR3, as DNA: TGTGCCAGCAGTTTCGCAGGGACTGAAGCTTTCTTT. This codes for CASSFAGTEAFF.